This record looks at one T cell receptor (beta chain) sequence and its context. It has no known antigen specificity. Per-base quality was not reported, and no clone a single base away is much larger than it. TCRbeta CDR3 regions were amplified from genomic DNA by means of the immunoSEQ Assay, a bias-controlled multiplex PCR. On the authors' methods: The number of nucleated cells in each sample was estimated by amplification of reference gene primers within the assay. To quantify the absolute abundance of each unique TCRbeta CDR3 rearrangement, sequence reads were collapsed and filtered. For each sample, productive Simpson clonality was calculated by taking the square root of Simpson's diversity index across productive rearrangements. What TCRdb holds here is the immuneACCESS table cut down to in-frame rearrangements. Part of the clones is not present; checked against another copy, under half of the missing clones reflect an unresolved V gene, and the others are unexplained. V and J calls and clone size follow that table, whereas D and trimming were derived from the DNA. This sample has roughly 70,000 clones in its table, and about 90% of those were observed once. The ten largest account for roughly 6.8% of the sample.

The data are from a study of blood T cell repertoires in COVID-19 (dated by TCRdb to 2018 to 2020). Regarding the complete study: Collaborator samples came from the United States, Italy and Spain and covered acute and convalescent phases of COVID-19. The dataset comprised deeply sampled blood TCRbeta repertoires from subjects exposed to, actively infected with, or recovered from COVID-19. Nearly every sample came with metadata listing a de-identified subject ID, COVID-19 status, age in years and sex. The repertoires were made available in a free public database intended to serve as a resource for research on the immune response to SARS-CoV-2. The material from the prospective study consisted of cDNA or gDNA derived from T cells, B-cell-depleted T cells, or PBMCs. Where available, HLA class I and class II types were obtained from metadata supplied by the sample provider rather than from assay-based typing. Samples were obtained from the ongoing ImmuneRACE study (first 160 participants) and from over a thousand subjects provided by 6 global collaborators. Summary of the overall study and its limitations: The amount of clinical and demographic metadata varied by source and participant and was provided uncurated.

The CDR3 sequence holds 14 residues, the cysteine and phenylalanine included. Here the CDR3 DNA is all that survives: 42 bases in frame from base 1. CDR1 SNHLY and CDR2 FYNNEI are derived from the germline V gene. V and J are trimmed by 6 bases and 2 bases, and the gene matches miss 5 bases of the junction. The collaborating institutions used their own protocols to collect whole blood in K2EDTA tubes. Collaborator samples were shipped for TCRbeta analysis as frozen whole blood, isolated PBMCs, or DNA extracted from either sample type. This receptor was obtained from a woman older than 75 with active COVID-19. The chain is encoded by TRBV2 joined to TRBJ2-3, with TRBD1 matching 7 junction bases. Sequenced input: peripheral blood. The nucleotides read TGTGCCAGCAGCCCTGGACAGGTCACAGATACGCAGTATTTT. It specifies CASSPGQVTDTQYF.